Given below is one T cell receptor beta chain in context. Its specificity is unknown. The sample belongs to a study of CXCR3-negative and CXCR3-positive naive CD8 T cells. Study findings and constraints: When CXCR3-positive naive cells were set against CXCR3-negative naive cells, the former had more hydrophobic TRB CDR3s.

The authors prepared UMI-labeled TRB cDNA libraries by 5' RACE. With the 5' RACE reads reprocessed, TCRdb shows one record per CDR3 protein and no DNA. In total, the table holds over 150,000 distinct CDR3 sequences. The germline gives CDR1 LNHDA, CDR2 SQIVND (reference sequence). The CDR3 contains 16 residues. Naive CD8+ T cells showed a CD45RO-CCR7+CD27+CD95- phenotype. The source of this sequence is a human donor in good health. Some clones in this sample may be carry-over from other donors' samples. The rearrangement links TRBV19 to TRBJ2-1; TCRdb's D call of TRBD2 is untestable without DNA. The sample taken for sequencing was naive CXCR3+ CD8+ T cells from blood. Indicated subset: CD45RO-CCR7+CD27+CD95- naive CD8+ T cells expressing CXCR3 (TNR3+). CDR3 loop: CASRMRHSGSDNEQFF. Combining the CDR3 with reference TRBV19 and TRBJ2-1 gives the whole variable domain DGGITQSPKYLFRKEGQNVTLSCEQNLNHDAMYWYRQDPGQGLRLIYYSQIVNDFQKGDIAEGYSVSREKKESFPLTVTSAQKNPTAFYLCASRMRHSGSDNEQFFGPGTRLTVL.